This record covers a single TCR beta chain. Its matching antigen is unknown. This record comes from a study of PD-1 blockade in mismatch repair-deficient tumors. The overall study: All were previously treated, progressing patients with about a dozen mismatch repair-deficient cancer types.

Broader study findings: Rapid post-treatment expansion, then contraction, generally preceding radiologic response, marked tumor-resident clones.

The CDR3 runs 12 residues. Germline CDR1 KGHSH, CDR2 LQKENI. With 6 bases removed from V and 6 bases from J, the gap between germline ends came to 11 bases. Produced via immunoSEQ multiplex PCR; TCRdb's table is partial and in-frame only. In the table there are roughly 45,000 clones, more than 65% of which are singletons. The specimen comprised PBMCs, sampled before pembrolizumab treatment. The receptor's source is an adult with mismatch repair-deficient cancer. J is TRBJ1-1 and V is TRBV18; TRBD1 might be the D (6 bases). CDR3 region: CASSTRGSEAFF. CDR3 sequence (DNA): TGTGCCAGCTCGACCAGGGGCTCTGAAGCTTTCTTT.